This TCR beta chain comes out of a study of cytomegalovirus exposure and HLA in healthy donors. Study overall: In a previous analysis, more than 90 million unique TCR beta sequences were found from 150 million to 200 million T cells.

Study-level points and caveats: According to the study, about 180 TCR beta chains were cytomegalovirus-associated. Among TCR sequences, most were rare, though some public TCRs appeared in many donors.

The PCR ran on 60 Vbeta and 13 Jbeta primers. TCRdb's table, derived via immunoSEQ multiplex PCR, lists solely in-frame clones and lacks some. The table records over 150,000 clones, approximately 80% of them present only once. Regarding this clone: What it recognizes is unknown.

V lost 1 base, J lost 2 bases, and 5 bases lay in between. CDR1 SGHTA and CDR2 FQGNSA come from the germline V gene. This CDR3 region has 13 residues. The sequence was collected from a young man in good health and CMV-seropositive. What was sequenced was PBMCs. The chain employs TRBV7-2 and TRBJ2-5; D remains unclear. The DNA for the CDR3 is TGTGCCAGCAGCTTAGGCGTGCAAGAGACCCAGTACTTC. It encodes CASSLGVQETQYF.